This section outlines one TCR beta chain sequence together with its context. A much bigger clone sits one base away, suggesting this may be a read error. Making the bulk TCR libraries relied on previously described methods and listed TCR primers. TCRdb called the PCR reads again in MiXCR, with one record for every CDR3 protein. The data contain about 320,000 distinct CDR3 sequences, roughly a quarter of them seen just once; the ten biggest clones take up around 0.7%. The record originates from a study of molecular identifiers for immune sequencing clone quantification. Naive CD8 T cells were sorted as CD8+CD4-CCR7+CD45RA+. The length of the CDR3 is 14 residues. Germline CDR1 reads SEHNR; CDR2 reads FQNEAQ (reference sequence).

This sequence originates from a human donor in good health. Some libraries in this study had Jurkat cell RNA spiked in. The V gene is TRBV7-9, the J gene TRBJ2-7, with 9 bases fitting TRBD1. Sequenced material: naive CD8+ T cells from blood, with Jurkat cell RNA spiked in. Subset meaning: FACS-sorted CD8+CD4-CCR7+CD45RA+ naive T cells. CDR3 nucleotides: TGTGCCATCAGCCCCCCCGACAGGGGGGGCGAGCAGTACTTC. It is translated as CAISPPDRGGEQYF.